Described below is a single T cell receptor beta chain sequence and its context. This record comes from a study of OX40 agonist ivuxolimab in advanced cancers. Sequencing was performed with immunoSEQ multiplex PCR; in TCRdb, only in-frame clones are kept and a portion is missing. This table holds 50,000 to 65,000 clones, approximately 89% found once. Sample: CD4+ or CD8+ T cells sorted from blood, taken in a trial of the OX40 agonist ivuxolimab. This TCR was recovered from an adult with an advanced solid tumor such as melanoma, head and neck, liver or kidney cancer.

The CDR3 spells CASSPGTGANVLTF. CDR3 DNA: TGTGCCAGCAGCCCCGGGACTGGGGCCAACGTCCTGACTTTC. The genes are TRBV7-3 and TRBJ2-6, with D maybe TRBD2 (5 bases). This CDR3 has 14 amino acids. Germline CDR1 is SGHTA and CDR2 is FQGTGA. V lost 5 bases and J 2 bases, leaving 7 bases between the germline ends.